This T cell receptor (beta chain) stems from a study of T cells expressing NK-cell markers. Study-wide results and caveats: HCMV specificity was not established for the expanded NKG2C+ T cell clones.

Researchers built TCR beta cDNA using 5'RACE template switching with UMIs. TCRdb re-called the 5' RACE reads and catalogs CDR3 proteins one per entry, DNA excluded. The specimen's table records about 300,000 distinct CDR3 sequences. Details on this clonotype: Its target is unknown.

The germline gives CDR1 DFQATT, CDR2 SNEGSKA (reference sequence). The CDR3 loop spans 15 amino acids. J is TRBJ1-6 and V is TRBV20-1; TCRdb lists TRBD1, though no DNA is available to test this call. This clonotype was obtained from a woman aged 18 to 75 in good health. Material: blood T cells: a sorted CD56 or NKG2C T cell subset, CD4+ or CD8+ T cells, or bulk PBMC T cells (not recorded which). The CDR3 loop reads CSARDRQGRDSPLHF.